Each of the 5 T cell receptor beta chains below was sequenced from the same sample in a study (dated by TCRdb to 2021 to 2024). The library came from the immunoSEQ multiplex PCR assay. TCRdb retrieved this table from immuneACCESS and kept in-frame rearrangements only. Not all clones are present; in checked studies, unresolved V genes account for under half, and no reason is known for the remainder. For this sample the table gives approximately 50,000 clones, of which over 85% were detected only once. Jointly, the top ten make up around 10% of the sample. Material: PBMCs. These receptors were obtained from a man aged 35 to 55 with rheumatoid arthritis.

V usage is TRBV25-1 and J usage is TRBJ1-2, with TRBD1 matching over 8 bases. Losses at the gene ends were 5 bases for V and 3 bases for J; bases not matched to a gene: 2. The CDR3 covers 13 residues. Germline assignment: CDR1 MGHDK and CDR2 SYGVNS. DNA for the CDR3: TGTGCCAGCAGTAAGGGACAGGACTATGGCTACACCTTC. Protein sequence: CASSKGQDYGYTF.

The chain couples TRBV2 to TRBJ1-5; D unclear. The ends were cut back, 2 bases at V and 0 bases at J, with 5 bases in the middle. The germline CDR1 and CDR2 sequences are SNHLY and FYNNEI. The CDR3 is 14 amino acids. The CDR3: CASSELFSNQPQHF. CDR3 coding DNA: TGTGCCAGCAGTGAATTGTTTAGCAATCAGCCCCAGCATTTT. Full variable domain (remainder filled in from reference TRBV2 and TRBJ1-5): EPEVTQTPSHQVTQMGQEVILRCVPISNHLYFYWYRQILGQKVEFLVSFYNNEISEKSEIFDDQFSVERPDGSNFTLKIRSTKLEDSAMYFCASSELFSNQPQHFGDGTRLSIL.

J is TRBJ1-2 and V is TRBV4-2, with D maybe TRBD1 (6 bases). The CDR3 loop spans 17 amino acids. V was clipped by 4 bases and J by 5 bases, with 23 bases between them. Germline V lookup: CDR1 LGHNA, CDR2 YNFKEQ. This chain's CDR3 is CASSPRKTTGGAYGYTF. The CDR3 nucleotides read TGTGCCAGCAGCCCAAGGAAGACGACAGGAGGGGCTTATGGCTACACCTTC.

The V and J genes are TRBV18 and TRBJ1-3; D is possibly TRBD1 (6 bases). Germline V gives CDR1 KGHSH, CDR2 LQKENI. CDR3 size: 15 residues. V was trimmed by 0 bases and J by 2 bases, leaving 8 bases between them. The CDR3 coding sequence is TGTGCCAGCTCACCACCACAGGGAGCTGGAAACACCATATATTTT. It is translated as CASSPPQGAGNTIYF.

The chain carries TRBV6-4 and TRBJ1-2; D remains ambiguous. This CDR3 is 17 amino acids long. Germline-derived CDR1 and CDR2 are MRHNA and SNTAGT. V was pared by 0 bases and J by 4 bases, with 18 bases between. In nucleotides, the CDR3 is TGTGCCAGCAGTGACTCGATCGGCGGAGGTTCAATCTATGGCTACACCTTC. This gives the protein CASSDSIGGGSIYGYTF.